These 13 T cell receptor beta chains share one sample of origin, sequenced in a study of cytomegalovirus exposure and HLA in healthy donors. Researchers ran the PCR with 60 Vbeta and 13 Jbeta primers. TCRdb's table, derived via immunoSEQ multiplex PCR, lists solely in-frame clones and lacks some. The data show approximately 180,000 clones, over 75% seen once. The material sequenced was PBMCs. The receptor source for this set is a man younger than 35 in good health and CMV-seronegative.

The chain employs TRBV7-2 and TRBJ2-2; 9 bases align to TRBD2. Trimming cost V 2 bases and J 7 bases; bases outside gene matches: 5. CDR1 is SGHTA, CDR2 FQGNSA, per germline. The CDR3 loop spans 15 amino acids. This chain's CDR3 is CASSLMAGGGGELFF. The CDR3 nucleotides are TGTGCCAGCAGCTTAATGGCGGGGGGGGGCGGGGAGCTGTTTTTT. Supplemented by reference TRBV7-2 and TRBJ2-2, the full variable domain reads GAGVSQSPSNKVTEKGKDVELRCDPISGHTALYWYRQSLGQGLEFLIYFQGNSAPDKSGLPSDRFSAERTGGSVSTLTIQRTQQEDSAVYLCASSLMAGGGGELFFGEGSRLTVL.

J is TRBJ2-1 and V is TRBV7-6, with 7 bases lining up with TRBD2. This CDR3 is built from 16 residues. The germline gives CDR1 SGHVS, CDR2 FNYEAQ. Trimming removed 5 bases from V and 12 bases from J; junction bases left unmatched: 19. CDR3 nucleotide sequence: TGTGCCAGCAGCCTGAACCCTAGCGGCCCCTTGGGGGGGCAGTTCTTC. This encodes CASSLNPSGPLGGQFF. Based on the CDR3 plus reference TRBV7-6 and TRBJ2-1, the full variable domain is GAGVSQSPRYKVTKRGQDVALRCDPISGHVSLYWYRQALGQGPEFLTYFNYEAQQDKSGLPNDRFSAERPEGSISTLTIQRTEQRDSAMYRCASSLNPSGPLGGQFFGPGTRLTVL.

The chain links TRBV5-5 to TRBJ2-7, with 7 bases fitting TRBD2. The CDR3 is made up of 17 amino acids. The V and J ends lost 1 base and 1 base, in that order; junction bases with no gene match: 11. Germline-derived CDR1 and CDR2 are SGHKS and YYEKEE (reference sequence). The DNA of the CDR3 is TGTGCCAGCAGCTTGTTACCTCCCGGGGGGACGTCCTACGAGCAGTACTTC. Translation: CASSLLPPGGTSYEQYF.

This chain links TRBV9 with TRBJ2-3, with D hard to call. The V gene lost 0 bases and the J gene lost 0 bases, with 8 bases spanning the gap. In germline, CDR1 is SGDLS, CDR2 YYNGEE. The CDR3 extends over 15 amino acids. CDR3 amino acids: CASSVGAKSTDTQYF. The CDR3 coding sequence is TGTGCCAGCAGCGTAGGGGCAAAGAGCACAGATACGCAGTATTTT.

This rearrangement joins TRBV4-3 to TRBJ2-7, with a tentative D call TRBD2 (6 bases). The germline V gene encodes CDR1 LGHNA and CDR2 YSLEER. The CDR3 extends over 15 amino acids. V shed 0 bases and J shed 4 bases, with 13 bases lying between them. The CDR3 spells CASSQDRAGRYEQYF. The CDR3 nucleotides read TGCGCCAGCAGCCAAGATCGGGCAGGGAGGTACGAGCAGTACTTC.

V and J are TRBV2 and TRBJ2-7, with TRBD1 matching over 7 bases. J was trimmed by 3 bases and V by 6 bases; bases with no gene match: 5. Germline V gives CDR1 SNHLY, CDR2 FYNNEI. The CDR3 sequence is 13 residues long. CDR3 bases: TGTGCCAGCAGGACAGGGACAGACTACGAGCAGTACTTC. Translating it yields CASRTGTDYEQYF.

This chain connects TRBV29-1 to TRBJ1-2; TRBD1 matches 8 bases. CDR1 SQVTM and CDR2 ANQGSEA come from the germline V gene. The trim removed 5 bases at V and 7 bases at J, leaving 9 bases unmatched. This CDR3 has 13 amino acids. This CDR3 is CSVLLTGAGGYTF. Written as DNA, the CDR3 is TGCAGCGTTTTATTGACAGGGGCCGGTGGCTACACCTTC.

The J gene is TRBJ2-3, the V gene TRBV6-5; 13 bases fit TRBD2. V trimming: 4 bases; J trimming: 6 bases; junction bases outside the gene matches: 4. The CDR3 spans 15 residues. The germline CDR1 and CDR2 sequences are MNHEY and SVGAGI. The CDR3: CASSWTSGGRDTQYF. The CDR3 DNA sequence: TGTGCCAGCAGTTGGACTAGCGGGGGTAGGGATACGCAGTATTTT.

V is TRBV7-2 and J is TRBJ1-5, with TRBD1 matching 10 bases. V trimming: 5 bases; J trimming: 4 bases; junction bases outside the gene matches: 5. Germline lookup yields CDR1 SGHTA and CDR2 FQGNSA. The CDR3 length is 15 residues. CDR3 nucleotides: TGTGCCAGCAGCGCCGACAGGGGGCAGAATCAGCCCCAGCATTTT. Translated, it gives CASSADRGQNQPQHF.

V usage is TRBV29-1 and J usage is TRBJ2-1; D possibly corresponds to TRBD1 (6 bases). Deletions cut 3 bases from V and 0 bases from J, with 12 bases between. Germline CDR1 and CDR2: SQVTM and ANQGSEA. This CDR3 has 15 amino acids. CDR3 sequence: CSVDGQLRSYNEQFF. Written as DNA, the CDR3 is TGCAGCGTTGATGGACAGCTTCGCTCCTACAATGAGCAGTTCTTC.

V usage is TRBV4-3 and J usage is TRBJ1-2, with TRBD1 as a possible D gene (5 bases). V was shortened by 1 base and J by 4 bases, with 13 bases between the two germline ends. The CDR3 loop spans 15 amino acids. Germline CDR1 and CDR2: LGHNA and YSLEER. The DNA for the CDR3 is TGCGCCAGCAGCCAAGGGTCTGGGGGAGGCTATGGCTACACCTTC. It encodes CASSQGSGGGYGYTF.

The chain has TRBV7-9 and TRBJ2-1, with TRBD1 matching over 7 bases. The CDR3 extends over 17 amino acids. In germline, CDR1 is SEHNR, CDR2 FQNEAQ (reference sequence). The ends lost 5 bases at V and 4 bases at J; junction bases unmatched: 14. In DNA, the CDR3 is TGTGCCAGCAGCCCCCGTCCCCCGGGACAGACATACAATGAGCAGTTCTTC. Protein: CASSPRPPGQTYNEQFF.

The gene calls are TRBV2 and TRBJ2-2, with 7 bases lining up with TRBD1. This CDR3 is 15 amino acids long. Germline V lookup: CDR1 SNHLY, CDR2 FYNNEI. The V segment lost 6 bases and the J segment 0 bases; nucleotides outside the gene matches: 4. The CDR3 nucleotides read TGTGCCAGCAGAGACAGGGTCGCGAACACCGGGGAGCTGTTTTTT. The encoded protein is CASRDRVANTGELFF. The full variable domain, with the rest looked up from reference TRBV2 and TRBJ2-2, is EPEVTQTPSHQVTQMGQEVILRCVPISNHLYFYWYRQILGQKVEFLVSFYNNEISEKSEIFDDQFSVERPDGSNFTLKIRSTKLEDSAMYFCASRDRVANTGELFFGEGSRLTVL.